A single sample gave rise to the 22 T cell receptor beta chains below, sequenced in a study of shared clonotypes between healthy human individuals. TCRdb's copy holds only in-frame clones and misses some; the assay was immunoSEQ multiplex PCR. The sample has about 680,000 clones, 92% seen once. The naive CD8 subset, CD45RO-negative cells positively selected for CCR7, excluded terminally differentiated effector memory CD45RA+ cells. The sample comprised naive CD8+ T cells sorted from blood. The receptors come from a man younger than 45 in good health.

The chain couples TRBV7-2 to TRBJ2-7, with 8 positions matching TRBD1. V shed 1 base and J 3 bases; nucleotides not matched to a gene: 5. Germline CDR1 is SGHTA and CDR2 is FQGNSA. CDR3 length: 15 residues. This CDR3 is CASSLDPGGIYEQYF. As DNA, the CDR3 is TGTGCCAGCAGCTTAGACCCAGGGGGCATCTACGAGCAGTACTTC.

Comments on this clone: At one boundary the junction diverges from the germline segment, which might be a read error. The chain carries TRBV30 and TRBJ1-2; D gene uncertain. The germline gives CDR1 GTSNPN, CDR2 SVGIG (reference sequence). The CDR3 extends over 8 amino acids. The CDR3 loop is CAGGGHTF. The DNA for the CDR3 is TGTGCCGGAGGTGGCCACACCTTC.

The CDR3 sequence is CASRQSGVPRDEQFF. In DNA form, the CDR3 reads TGCGCCAGCAGACAGTCCGGAGTCCCCAGGGATGAGCAGTTCTTC. The chain uses TRBV5-1 and TRBJ2-1; D perhaps matches TRBD1 (5 bases). This CDR3 spans 15 amino acids. The ends were cut back, 5 bases at V and 8 bases at J, with 20 bases in the middle. Germline CDR1 is SGHRS and CDR2 is YFSETQ.

The chain is built from TRBV28 and TRBJ2-3; a possible D gene is TRBD2 (6 bases). CDR1 MDHEN and CDR2 SYDVKM come from the germline V gene. V lost 0 bases to trimming and J lost 5 bases, with 15 bases between them. The CDR3 covers 16 residues. The CDR3 region has the DNA TGTGCCAGCAGTTTATGGGGGGACTTGCAAGGAGATACGCAGTATTTT. It specifies CASSLWGDLQGDTQYF.

The chain carries TRBV7-9 and TRBJ1-1, with 10 bases lining up with TRBD1. The germline V gene encodes CDR1 SEHNR and CDR2 FQNEAQ (reference sequence). The CDR3 has 15 residues. V was pared by 4 bases and J by 6 bases, with 8 bases of the junction left unmatched. The CDR3 DNA is TGTGCCAGCAGCTCCGGGACAGGGGTTTACGCTGAAGCTTTCTTT. This codes for CASSSGTGVYAEAFF.

The rearrangement links TRBV7-9 to TRBJ2-1; TRBD2 matches at 10 bases. This CDR3 is 14 amino acids long. V was clipped by 11 bases and J by 4 bases; unmatched bases: 8. The germline V gene encodes CDR1 SEHNR and CDR2 FQNEAQ (reference sequence). The CDR3 reads CAARGAGGYNEQFF. For the CDR3, the DNA is TGTGCCGCCCGGGGAGCGGGAGGGTACAATGAGCAGTTCTTC.

The rearrangement joins TRBV28 to TRBJ1-5; a weak D match, TRBD1 (5 bases). Deletions cut 5 bases from V and 6 bases from J, with 20 bases between. The CDR3 is 16 amino acids. Germline lookup yields CDR1 MDHEN and CDR2 SYDVKM. The DNA of the CDR3 is TGTGCCAGCAGTCTGGCGGGGGGAAGGAACATTCAGCCCCAGCATTTT. It translates to CASSLAGGRNIQPQHF.

V and J are TRBV7-7 and TRBJ2-1; 7 bases align to TRBD2. V was pared by 5 bases and J by 4 bases, with 8 bases of the junction left unmatched. The germline CDR1 and CDR2 sequences are SSHAT and FNYEAQ (reference sequence). The CDR3 sequence is 15 residues long. As DNA, the CDR3 is TGTGCCAGCAGCGCTAATAGCGGGCCTTACAATGAGCAGTTCTTC. Encoded protein: CASSANSGPYNEQFF.

Remarks on this clone: Since a much larger clone is just one base distant, this may be a read error. Distinct nucleotide sequences in the sample also encode this CDR3. The chain joins TRBV28 to TRBJ2-3, with D unclear. V was clipped by 2 bases and J by 3 bases, with 0 bases between them. Per the germline V gene, CDR1 is MDHEN and CDR2 is SYDVKM. CDR3 length equals 11 residues. The CDR3 here is CASSLTDTQYF. The CDR3 bases are TGTGCCAGCAGTTTAACAGATACGCAGTATTTT.

The chain links TRBV6-5 to TRBJ2-7; 9 bases agree with TRBD1. The V gene end was trimmed by 9 bases and the J gene end by 6 bases; junction bases not matched to a gene: 12. CDR1 MNHEY and CDR2 SVGAGI come from the germline V gene. The length of the CDR3 is 14 residues. The chain's CDR3 is CASSAGQGRREQYF. The CDR3 region has the DNA TGTGCCAGTTCCGCGGGACAGGGAAGACGCGAGCAGTACTTC.

This clone was seen only once. The CDR3 coding sequence is TGTGCCAGCAGCTCCGGACTAGTACGAGACAATGAGCAGTTCTTC. Translated, it gives CASSSGLVRDNEQFF. The chain employs TRBV7-6 and TRBJ2-1, with 7 nucleotides matching TRBD2. Germline CDR1 is SGHVS and CDR2 is FNYEAQ. V dropped 4 bases and J dropped 5; count of bases not matched to a gene: 8. The CDR3 has 15 amino acids.

CDR3 DNA: TGTGCCAGCAGCGCGCTAGCGGATCGACCCAATGAGCAGTTCTTC. It translates to CASSALADRPNEQFF. V and J are TRBV7-9 and TRBJ2-1, with 7 bases lining up with TRBD2. The V gene's germline CDR1 is SEHNR and CDR2 FQNEAQ (reference sequence). V lost 5 bases and J lost 6; bases outside the gene matches: 10. The CDR3 is 15 residues long.

The chain links TRBV18 to TRBJ2-1; the D is unclear. This CDR3 is 13 amino acids long. V lost 3 bases to trimming and J lost 2 bases, with 5 bases between them. Germline V gene sequence: CDR1 KGHSH, CDR2 LQKENI. The CDR3 loop reads CASSPGAYNEQFF. The CDR3 nucleotides read TGTGCCAGCTCACCCGGAGCCTACAATGAGCAGTTCTTC.

This sequence joins TRBV11-2 and TRBJ2-3; D remains unclear. CDR3 length equals 13 residues. Germline V gives CDR1 SGHAT, CDR2 FQNNGV. V dropped 0 bases and J dropped 14 bases, with 15 bases sitting between them. The CDR3 DNA reads as TGTGCCAGCAGCTTAGAGGTGTACCGAATCAGGTATTTT. This codes for CASSLEVYRIRYF.

This clone has a single count. The chain is built from TRBV10-3 and TRBJ1-2, with a tentative D call TRBD1 (5 bases). Trimming left V 7 bases short and J 4 bases short, with 13 bases between. CDR1 and CDR2 (germline): ENHRY, SYGVKD. The CDR3 sequence is 13 residues long. The CDR3 region has the DNA TGTGCCATCAATATGGGGACCCTCTATGGCTACACCTTC. It specifies CAINMGTLYGYTF.

A word on this clone: A much larger clone lies a single base off, so this may be a read error. Other DNA sequences in this specimen translate into the identical CDR3. The rearrangement links TRBV28 to TRBJ1-2; D remains ambiguous. From germline, CDR1 is MDHEN and CDR2 SYDVKM. V was cut by 5 bases and J by 2 bases, with 3 bases left in between. The length of the CDR3 is 11 residues. The CDR3 nucleotides are TGTGCCAGCAGTAGGAACTATGGCTACACCTTC. Its translation: CASSRNYGYTF.

V and J are TRBV5-1 and TRBJ2-7; TRBD2 agrees at 11 bases. Losses at the gene ends were 6 bases for V and 6 bases for J; bases not matched to a gene: 17. Germline V gene lookup returns CDR1 SGHRS and CDR2 YFSETQ. The CDR3 contains 17 residues. CDR3 protein: CASTRGASMTSGTEQYF. The CDR3 DNA is TGCGCCAGCACACGGGGGGCAAGTATGACTAGCGGGACCGAGCAGTACTTC.

V usage is TRBV7-2 and J usage is TRBJ2-1, with 9 bases identical to TRBD2. The germline gives CDR1 SGHTA, CDR2 FQGNSA. J gave up 6 bases and V 4 bases, and 10 bases lay outside the gene matches. The CDR3 has 16 residues. CDR3 protein: CASSSPVAGAGNEQFF. CDR3 nucleotides: TGTGCCAGCAGCTCCCCCGTAGCGGGAGCTGGCAATGAGCAGTTCTTC.

The V gene is TRBV27, the J gene TRBJ2-7; perhaps TRBD1 as D (6 bases). The CDR3 extends over 13 amino acids. Germline V gene lookup returns CDR1 MNHEY and CDR2 SMNVEV (reference sequence). Trimming removed 0 bases from V and 6 bases from J, with 9 bases in between. CDR3 bases: TGTGCCAGCAGTTTATCATCAGGGGCCGAGCAGTACTTC. Residues: CASSLSSGAEQYF.

This clone has a single count. The rearrangement joins TRBV7-6 to TRBJ2-5, with D perhaps TRBD2 (5 bases). V lost 5 bases and J 5 bases, leaving 15 bases between the germline ends. Germline V gives CDR1 SGHVS, CDR2 FNYEAQ. The CDR3 runs to 14 residues. The CDR3 reads CASSPLRAPETQYF. CDR3 coding DNA: TGTGCCAGCAGCCCCCTGAGGGCCCCGGAGACCCAGTACTTC.

This rearrangement joins TRBV27 to TRBJ2-5; 9 nucleotides line up with TRBD2. Per germline, CDR1 MNHEY and CDR2 SMNVEV (reference sequence). The CDR3 sequence is 15 residues long. The trim removed 2 bases at V and 5 bases at J, leaving 6 bases unmatched. The CDR3 DNA reads as TGTGCCAGCAGTTTAAATAGCGGGAGTGGGGAGACCCAGTACTTC. Translation gives CASSLNSGSGETQYF.

V usage is TRBV19 and J usage is TRBJ1-1; D gene uncertain. Germline CDR1 is LNHDA and CDR2 is SQIVND (reference sequence). V was cut by 4 bases and J by 2 bases, with 8 bases left in between. CDR3 length: 13 amino acids. In DNA form, the CDR3 reads TGTGCCAGTAGTACCCCCGGTAACACTGAAGCTTTCTTT. Its protein product is CASSTPGNTEAFF.